This entry lists 18 T cell receptor beta chains sequenced from one sample in a study of blood T cell repertoires in COVID-19. Clones were sequenced by immunoSEQ multiplex PCR, and TCRdb holds only the in-frame ones, with some missing. The sample carries approximately 210,000 clones, about nine tenths recorded once. The sample was PBMCs or T cells enriched from blood (not recorded which). The receptors here all came from a man aged 30-40 years in a cohort exposed to, infected with or recovered from COVID-19 (not recorded which).

J is TRBJ2-4 and V is TRBV5-6; 8 bases fit TRBD1. Trimming took 5 bases from V and 6 from J; bases not matched to a gene: 4. Germline loops: CDR1 SGHDT, CDR2 YYEEEE. The CDR3 length is 13 residues. Here the CDR3 DNA reads TGTGCCAGCAGTGGAGGACAGGGAAACATTCAGTACTTC. Translation gives CASSGGQGNIQYF.

The chain carries TRBV5-1 and TRBJ2-7; the D is unclear. Trimming took off 5 bases at V and 0 bases at J, with 9 bases between the two ends. This CDR3 is built from 13 residues. Germline V gene lookup returns CDR1 SGHRS and CDR2 YFSETQ. The CDR3 is CASRQTASYEQYF. CDR3 in DNA: TGCGCCAGCAGGCAGACTGCCTCCTACGAGCAGTACTTC.

The chain couples TRBV27 to TRBJ2-2, with 8 bases that match TRBD2. CDR1 is MNHEY, CDR2 SMNVEV, per germline (reference sequence). The CDR3 has 16 amino acids. The trim removed 6 bases at V and 1 base at J, leaving 7 bases unmatched. For the CDR3, the DNA is TGTGCCAGCAGCCAAAATAGCGGGGTGAACACCGGGGAGCTGTTTTTT. Its translation is CASSQNSGVNTGELFF.

V usage is TRBV5-6 and J usage is TRBJ2-7; TRBD2 might be the D (8 bases). Germline V gene data show CDR1 as SGHDT and CDR2 as YYEEEE. Trimming removed 0 bases at V and 3 bases at J, with 19 bases between. This CDR3 comprises 17 residues. The CDR3 nucleotides are TGTGCCAGCAGCTTGGCTTCGGGAGGGGGCATTGGCTACGAGCAGTACTTC. It yields the protein CASSLASGGGIGYEQYF.

The chain employs TRBV27 and TRBJ2-3; TRBD2 matches 11 bases. V gave up 6 bases and J gave up 4 bases; unmatched junction bases: 6. Germline V gene sequence: CDR1 MNHEY, CDR2 SMNVEV (reference sequence). The CDR3 loop spans 15 amino acids. Here the CDR3 reads CASRPLAGGSDTQYF. The CDR3 DNA sequence: TGTGCCAGCAGGCCCCTAGCGGGAGGATCAGATACGCAGTATTTT.

The J gene is TRBJ1-6, the V gene TRBV4-1; no clear D. Per the germline V gene, CDR1 is MGHRA and CDR2 is YSYEKL. This CDR3 is built from 12 residues. Trimming shortened V by 3 bases and J by 9 bases, and 6 bases separated the two germline ends. Here the CDR3 DNA reads TGCGCCAGCAGCCACCCTTTTTCACCCCTCCACTTT. Its protein product is CASSHPFSPLHF.

DNA of the CDR3: TGTGCCAGCACCCTCATGGTAGCCAATGAGCAGTTCTTC. It is translated as CASTLMVANEQFF. The chain uses TRBV12-3 or TRBV12-4 and TRBJ2-1; no clear D. V lost 7 bases to trimming and J lost 6 bases, with 13 bases between them. This CDR3 is built from 13 residues.

This chain connects TRBV6-4 to TRBJ2-3; 8 bases match TRBD2. Germline lookup yields CDR1 MRHNA and CDR2 SNTAGT. V gave up 2 bases and J gave up 4 bases; unmatched junction bases: 5. The CDR3 covers 15 residues. CDR3 nucleotides: TGTGCCAGCAGTGACCTTAGCGGGGCCCCAGATACGCAGTATTTT. Encoded protein: CASSDLSGAPDTQYF.

This clone was found once. This chain uses TRBV18 with TRBJ2-5; D is ambiguous. V lost 3 bases and J lost 2, with 7 bases in between. The CDR3 extends over 13 amino acids. Per germline, CDR1 KGHSH and CDR2 LQKENI. CDR3 residues: CASSPSRQETQYF. The CDR3 region has the DNA TGTGCCAGCTCACCGAGCAGGCAAGAGACCCAGTACTTC.

The chain uses TRBV28 and TRBJ2-2; 8 nucleotides agree with TRBD2. The germline CDR1 and CDR2 sequences are MDHEN and SYDVKM. V trimming: 9 bases; J trimming: 6 bases; junction bases outside the gene matches: 24. The CDR3 length is 19 residues. The CDR3 here is CASTRRTGKAGVYPGELFF. The CDR3 nucleotides read TGTGCCAGTACAAGACGAACTGGAAAAGCGGGAGTTTACCCCGGGGAGCTGTTTTTT. The variable domain in full, with the rest retrieved from reference TRBV28 and TRBJ2-2, is DVKVTQSSRYLVKRTGEKVFLECVQDMDHENMFWYRQDPGLGLRLIYFSYDVKMKEKGDIPEGYSVSREKKERFSLILESASTNQTSMYLCASTRRTGKAGVYPGELFFGEGSRLTVL.

The chain carries TRBV9 and TRBJ2-4; 8 nucleotides match TRBD1. The CDR3 runs to 16 residues. Looked up from germline, CDR1 is SGDLS and CDR2 is YYNGEE. The trim removed 7 bases at V and 0 bases at J, leaving 9 bases unmatched. Here the CDR3 reads CASSEDRGIAKNIQYF. CDR3 nucleotide sequence: TGTGCCAGCTCCGAAGACAGGGGAATAGCCAAAAACATTCAGTACTTC.

In this sample, this clone turned up a few times. The rearrangement links TRBV28 to TRBJ1-5, with D possibly TRBD1 on 5 matching bases. Germline-derived CDR1 and CDR2 are MDHEN and SYDVKM. The length of the CDR3 is 12 residues. V was trimmed by 6 bases and J by 7 bases, leaving 10 bases between them. The CDR3 nucleotides are TGTGCCAGCAGATTGACAGAGCAGCCCCAGCATTTT. Its translation: CASRLTEQPQHF.

The V and J genes are TRBV27 and TRBJ2-5; no reliable D call. This CDR3 contains 8 residues. CDR1 is MNHEY and CDR2 is SMNVEV in the germline V gene (reference sequence). V was cut by 11 bases and J by 5 bases, with 3 bases left in between. CDR3 bases: TGTGCCGGCGAGACCCAGTACTTC. This sequence encodes CAGETQYF.

The chain is built from TRBV5-1 and TRBJ2-5; 7 bases line up with TRBD2. After removal of 4 bases from V and 5 bases from J, the junction contained 8 bases not matched to a gene. The CDR3 sequence is 14 residues long. Germline V gene lookup returns CDR1 SGHRS and CDR2 YFSETQ. The DNA for the CDR3 is TGCGCCAGCAGCGCCCGTGTGGGGGGGGAGACCCAGTACTTC. Its protein is CASSARVGGETQYF.

The chain couples TRBV27 to TRBJ2-1; D gene unclear. In germline, CDR1 is MNHEY, CDR2 SMNVEV (reference sequence). This CDR3 spans 16 amino acids. Trimming shortened V by 5 bases and J by 7 bases, and 21 bases separated the two germline ends. For the CDR3, the DNA is TGTGCCAGCAGTCCCCTCCCTCTAATTTGGTTAAATGAGCAGTTCTTC. It specifies CASSPLPLIWLNEQFF.

The rearrangement links TRBV19 to TRBJ2-1, with 9 bases aligning to TRBD2. After removal of 4 bases from V and 7 bases from J, the junction contained 8 bases not matched to a gene. The CDR3 has 15 residues. Germline CDR1 reads LNHDA; CDR2 reads SQIVND (reference sequence). The CDR3 loop reads CASSKVTSGKNEQFF. The CDR3 nucleotides are TGTGCCAGTAGTAAGGTGACTAGCGGAAAAAATGAGCAGTTCTTC.

The V gene is TRBV9, the J gene TRBJ2-3; D is uncertain. V was trimmed by 0 bases and J by 2 bases, leaving 7 bases between them. Germline CDR1 SGDLS, CDR2 YYNGEE. The length of the CDR3 is 14 residues. CDR3 region: CASSVVAHTDTQYF. The CDR3 DNA reads as TGTGCCAGCAGCGTAGTGGCCCACACAGATACGCAGTATTTT.

Only one count was recorded for this clone. The chain carries TRBV6-5 and TRBJ1-2; TRBD1 is a possible D gene (6 bases). Trimming removed 4 bases from V and 5 bases from J, with 11 bases in between. Germline V gene lookup returns CDR1 MNHEY and CDR2 SVGAGI. The CDR3 contains 13 residues. CDR3 coding DNA: TGTGCCAGCAGTTTGGACAGCGGATATGGCTACACCTTC. It translates to CASSLDSGYGYTF.